The 28 T cell receptor beta chains below were found in one sample sequenced in a study of T cells in localized non-small cell lung cancer. TCRdb keeps only in-frame clones here, not all; method: immunoSEQ multiplex PCR. The sample holds fewer than 3,000 clones, more than 20% seen once. The sequences come from lung tumor tissue, collected before any cancer treatment. The origin of the receptors is a male donor older than 55 with stage I lung adenocarcinoma.

This clone was detected a few times. The chain uses TRBV11-3 and TRBJ1-2; D remains ambiguous. The CDR3 has 14 amino acids. V lost 4 bases and J 7 bases, leaving 16 bases between the germline ends. Germline CDR1 and CDR2: SGHNT and YENEEA. CDR3 nucleotides: TGTGCCAGCAGCTCCGGGCTCCAACTAGGTGGCTACACCTTC. This codes for CASSSGLQLGGYTF. The variable domain in full, with the rest retrieved from reference TRBV11-3 and TRBJ1-2, is EAGVVQSPRYKIIEKKQPVAFWCNPISGHNTLYWYLQNLGQGPELLIRYENEEAVDDSQLPKDRFSAERLKGVDSTLKIQPAELGDSAVYLCASSSGLQLGGYTFGSGTRLTVV.

This rearrangement joins TRBV5-1 to TRBJ2-5, with 15 bases aligning to TRBD2. The germline V gene encodes CDR1 SGHRS and CDR2 YFSETQ. V shed 5 bases and J 1 base; nucleotides not matched to a gene: 12. This CDR3 has 19 amino acids. The CDR3 region has the DNA TGCGCCAGCAGTAAAACCGGGACTAGCGGGAGGACCATCCAAGAGACCCAGTACTTC. It translates to CASSKTGTSGRTIQETQYF.

In this sample, this clone turned up a few times. The rearrangement links TRBV19 to TRBJ2-1; D is possibly TRBD1 (5 bases). Per germline, CDR1 LNHDA and CDR2 SQIVND (reference sequence). Trimming stripped 1 base from V and 9 bases from J, with 13 bases between. The CDR3 loop spans 14 amino acids. CDR3 region: CASSIVSQGSEQFF. The CDR3 DNA is TGTGCCAGTAGTATAGTATCCCAGGGCAGTGAGCAGTTCTTC.

This clone was counted between two and nine times. V and J are TRBV15 and TRBJ2-3, with D possibly TRBD1 on 6 matching bases. Germline CDR1 LNHNV, CDR2 YYDKDF (reference sequence). The germline V and J ends were trimmed by 1 base and 4 bases, with 15 bases remaining between them. The CDR3 is made up of 16 amino acids. The CDR3 nucleotides are TGTGCCACCAGCAGAGTCACAGGGTATAGCTCAGATACGCAGTATTTT. Its translation: CATSRVTGYSSDTQYF.

This clone was seen a handful of times. J is TRBJ1-3 and V is TRBV11-3; D remains unclear. CDR3 length: 14 amino acids. Looked up from germline, CDR1 is SGHNT and CDR2 is YENEEA. The V end lost 6 bases, the J end lost 1 base, and 10 bases lay between the germline ends. The CDR3 coding sequence is TGTGCCAGCAGGCTCCGCGGTTCTGGAAACACCATATATTTT. It encodes CASRLRGSGNTIYF. The entire variable domain, with the rest obtained from reference TRBV11-3 and TRBJ1-3, is as follows: EAGVVQSPRYKIIEKKQPVAFWCNPISGHNTLYWYLQNLGQGPELLIRYENEEAVDDSQLPKDRFSAERLKGVDSTLKIQPAELGDSAVYLCASRLRGSGNTIYFGEGSWLTVV.

This clone has just a few counts. The rearrangement uses TRBV11-3 and TRBJ1-2; 10 bases map to TRBD1. Trimming cost V 3 bases and J 8 bases; bases outside gene matches: 6. The length of the CDR3 is 14 residues. The germline gives CDR1 SGHNT, CDR2 YENEEA. The DNA for the CDR3 is TGTGCCAGCAGCTTGGGACAGGGGCTAGGAGGCTACACCTTC. It yields the protein CASSLGQGLGGYTF.

By its share, this clone is medium-sized. The chain carries TRBV28 and TRBJ2-5; either TRBD1 or TRBD2 may fit D (5 bases each). The CDR3 has 17 residues. CDR1 and CDR2 (germline): MDHEN, SYDVKM. V lost 7 bases to trimming and J lost 2 bases, with 23 bases between them. CDR3 nucleotide sequence: TGTGCCAGCACTACTACGCCCAGGGTTGAGGGACAAGAGACCCAGTACTTC. It specifies CASTTTPRVEGQETQYF.

There are a few counts of this clone. V gene TRBV18 combines with J gene TRBJ1-1; D might be TRBD1 (6 bases). V dropped 5 bases and J dropped 1 base, with 11 bases sitting between them. The CDR3 is 14 residues long. The V gene's germline CDR1 is KGHSH and CDR2 LQKENI. The CDR3 protein is CASSGGSGNTEAFF. In DNA, the CDR3 is TGTGCCAGCTCAGGGGGCTCGGGGAACACTGAAGCTTTCTTT.

On this clone: One junction end does not reproduce the germline sequence, and a read error may be involved. V and J are TRBV6-8 and TRBJ1-6, with D uncertain. The CDR3 has 15 amino acids. Looked up from germline, CDR1 is MNHGY and CDR2 is SAAAGT. CDR3 DNA: TGTGCCATCAGTAGCAATAAGCCCAATAATTCACCCCTCCACTTT. Translated, it gives CAISSNKPNNSPLHF.

This clone was picked up a small number of times. The V gene is TRBV9, the J gene TRBJ2-3; the D gene is possibly TRBD2 (6 bases). This CDR3 region has 13 residues. Between the trimmed V and J ends, which lost 4 bases and 4 bases, there was a span of 10 bases. Germline assignment: CDR1 SGDLS and CDR2 YYNGEE. CDR3 DNA: TGTGCCAGCAGCTACGGGACTGCAGATACGCAGTATTTT. This translates into CASSYGTADTQYF. The whole variable domain, remainder taken from reference TRBV9 and TRBJ2-3, is DSGVTQTPKHLITATGQRVTLRCSPRSGDLSVYWYQQSLDQGLQFLIQYYNGEERAKGNILERFSAQQFPDLHSELNLSSLELGDSALYFCASSYGTADTQYFGPGTRLTVL.

This sequence joins TRBV18 and TRBJ1-5; D gene uncertain. CDR3 length equals 13 residues. V lost 2 bases to trimming and J lost 1 base, with 3 bases between them. CDR1 is KGHSH and CDR2 is LQKENI in the germline V gene. CDR3 protein: CASSPGSNQPQHF. CDR3 nucleotide sequence: TGTGCCAGCTCACCAGGGAGCAATCAGCCCCAGCATTTT.

The chain is built from TRBV12-2 and TRBJ1-1. TRBV12-2 is listed as a pseudogene. CDR3 length equals 16 residues. The CDR3 here is CAGATGGARVDTEAFF. DNA of the CDR3: TGTGCCGGAGCTACGGGGGGGGCCAGGGTTGACACTGAAGCTTTCTTT.

The chain employs TRBV30 and TRBJ2-7; D is unresolved. CDR3 length: 11 residues. V gave up 5 bases and J gave up 7 bases, with 12 bases separating them. Germline loops: CDR1 GTSNPN, CDR2 SVGIG (reference sequence). CDR3 in amino acids: CAWGVQGEQYF. The CDR3 DNA reads TGTGCCTGGGGGGTCCAAGGGGAGCAGTACTTC.

A few counts support this clone. The chain links TRBV15 to TRBJ2-7, with D possibly matching TRBD1 (5 bases). The V end lost 5 bases, the J end lost 3 bases, and 14 bases lay between the germline ends. The CDR3 is made up of 14 amino acids. Germline CDR1 LNHNV, CDR2 YYDKDF (reference sequence). The CDR3 nucleotides read TGTGCCACCAGCCGCCGACAGAGCGTCTACGAGCAGTACTTC. Its translation is CATSRRQSVYEQYF. Full variable domain (outside the CDR3, taken from reference TRBV15 and TRBJ2-7): DAMVIQNPRYQVTQFGKPVTLSCSQTLNHNVMYWYQQKSSQAPKLLFHYYDKDFNNEADTPDNFQSRRPNTSFCFLDIRSPGLGDTAMYLCATSRRQSVYEQYFGPGTRLTVT.

This clone counts as medium-sized. V and J are TRBV6-8 and TRBJ1-6; D is unresolved. From germline, CDR1 is MNHGY and CDR2 SAAAGT. The germline V and J ends were trimmed by 0 bases and 11 bases, with 14 bases remaining between them. This CDR3 is built from 15 residues. The CDR3 DNA sequence: TGTGCCAGCAGTTACTCGAGGCCCACATCCCCACCCCTCCACTTT. Encoded protein: CASSYSRPTSPPLHF.

This chain uses TRBV30 with TRBJ2-3, with D possibly TRBD2 on 6 matching bases. The V end lost 3 bases, the J end lost 2 bases, and 12 bases lay between the germline ends. The CDR3 has 14 amino acids. Germline CDR1 reads GTSNPN; CDR2 reads SVGIG (reference sequence). CDR3: CAWRRAGNTDTQYF. In nucleotides, the CDR3 is TGTGCCTGGAGGAGGGCGGGAAACACAGATACGCAGTATTTT.

This clone was seen only a few times. This rearrangement joins TRBV15 to TRBJ2-5; TRBD1 might be the D (6 bases). Trimming stripped 2 bases from V and 5 bases from J, with 12 bases between. Germline loops: CDR1 LNHNV, CDR2 YYDKDF (reference sequence). The CDR3 sequence is 14 residues long. For the CDR3, the DNA is TGTGCCACCAGCAGACCACAGGGTTGGGAGACCCAGTACTTC. Its protein product is CATSRPQGWETQYF. The complete variable domain, with remaining parts taken from reference TRBV15 and TRBJ2-5, reads DAMVIQNPRYQVTQFGKPVTLSCSQTLNHNVMYWYQQKSSQAPKLLFHYYDKDFNNEADTPDNFQSRRPNTSFCFLDIRSPGLGDTAMYLCATSRPQGWETQYFGPGTRLLVL.

The chain joins TRBV19 to TRBJ1-2, with D hard to call. CDR1 and CDR2 from the germline V gene are LNHDA and SQIVND (reference sequence). The CDR3 contains 14 residues. The germline V and J ends were trimmed by 6 bases and 5 bases, with 16 bases remaining between them. CDR3 protein: CASRTGLGIYGYTF. The CDR3 DNA follows: TGTGCCAGTAGAACGGGCCTGGGCATTTATGGCTACACCTTC.

The chain joins TRBV9 to TRBJ2-1, with 9 bases fitting TRBD2. This CDR3 has 15 residues. Germline V gives CDR1 SGDLS, CDR2 YYNGEE. Trimming removed 4 bases from V and 2 bases from J; junction bases left unmatched: 4. The CDR3 reads CASSSRTSAYNEQFF. In DNA form, the CDR3 reads TGTGCCAGCAGCTCCAGGACTAGCGCCTACAATGAGCAGTTCTTC.

The table lists this clone with a few counts. This chain joins TRBV6-8 and TRBJ2-7; D gene ambiguous. V lost 0 bases and J lost 5, with 11 bases in between. CDR3 length equals 14 residues. Germline CDR1 is MNHGY and CDR2 is SAAAGT. The CDR3 protein is CASSYSGRPHEQYF. CDR3 DNA: TGTGCCAGCAGTTACTCTGGCCGACCCCACGAGCAGTACTTC.

The chain couples TRBV30 to TRBJ1-4, with D uncertain. The CDR3 spans 14 residues. V shed 1 base and J shed 8 bases, with 14 bases lying between them. The germline V gene has CDR1 GTSNPN and CDR2 SVGIG (reference sequence). This CDR3 reads CAWSGTSGGEKLFF. The CDR3 nucleotides read TGTGCCTGGAGTGGAACCTCAGGAGGGGAAAAACTGTTTTTT.

This clone was picked up a small number of times. The CDR3 loop reads CTSTTRETGNTIYF. CDR3 DNA sequence: TGCACCAGCACCACCCGGGAAACTGGAAACACCATATATTTT. The V and J genes are TRBV1 and TRBJ1-3. TRBV1 is deemed a pseudogene. CDR3 size: 14 residues.

This clone was seen only a few times. This chain joins TRBV11-3 and TRBJ1-4; D is perhaps TRBD1 (5 bases). The ends were cut back, 2 bases at V and 14 bases at J, with 18 bases in the middle. The CDR3 sequence is 14 residues long. CDR1 and CDR2 from the germline V gene are SGHNT and YENEEA. The CDR3 here is CASSLMGSQGGLFF. The CDR3 nucleotides read TGTGCCAGCAGCTTAATGGGGTCCCAGGGCGGCCTGTTTTTT. Variable domain in full (rest from reference TRBV11-3 and TRBJ1-4): EAGVVQSPRYKIIEKKQPVAFWCNPISGHNTLYWYLQNLGQGPELLIRYENEEAVDDSQLPKDRFSAERLKGVDSTLKIQPAELGDSAVYLCASSLMGSQGGLFFGSGTQLSVL.

V usage is TRBV19 and J usage is TRBJ2-2; D unclear. Germline CDR1 and CDR2: LNHDA and SQIVND (reference sequence). The CDR3 loop spans 13 amino acids. Between the trimmed V and J ends, which lost 2 bases and 4 bases, there was a span of 5 bases. The CDR3 DNA is TGTGCCAGTAGTATACCGGGCACCGGGGAGCTGTTTTTT. This codes for CASSIPGTGELFF.

By proportion, this clone is medium-sized. The V gene is TRBV6-8, the J gene TRBJ1-2; 9 nucleotides agree with TRBD1. Per the germline V gene, CDR1 is MNHGY and CDR2 is SAAAGT. The CDR3 is 16 amino acids. V lost 6 bases to trimming and J lost 8 bases; unmatched junction nucleotides: 16. The DNA of the CDR3 is TGTGCCAGCAGCTATTCCGCGGGACAGGGTGTAGGAGGCTACACCTTC. Residues: CASSYSAGQGVGGYTF.

This clone is categorized as medium-sized (0.01 to 0.1%). V is TRBV11-3 and J is TRBJ1-3, with a tentative D call TRBD1 (6 bases). Germline V gene data show CDR1 as SGHNT and CDR2 as YENEEA. This CDR3 has 15 residues. The germline V and J ends were trimmed by 5 bases and 0 bases, with 11 bases remaining between them. The CDR3 sequence is CASSATGSSGNTIYF. CDR3 nucleotides: TGTGCCAGCAGCGCCACAGGGAGCTCTGGAAACACCATATATTTT.

This clone rates as medium-sized. This chain joins TRBV6-8 and TRBJ1-2, with TRBD1 as a possible D gene (6 bases). Germline V lookup: CDR1 MNHGY, CDR2 SAAAGT. The CDR3 runs to 17 residues. V lost 3 bases and J 5 bases, leaving 22 bases between the germline ends. CDR3 sequence (DNA): TGTGCCAGCAGTTATGGTGAACCCGAGAAAGGGGGTTATGGCTACACCTTC. Amino acid sequence: CASSYGEPEKGGYGYTF.

The chain is built from TRBV14 and TRBJ1-4, with D hard to call. The germline gives CDR1 SGHDN, CDR2 FVKESK. V lost 3 bases and J lost 3, with 11 bases in between. This CDR3 spans 15 amino acids. The CDR3 sequence: CASSQNWFPNEKLFF. Here the CDR3 DNA reads TGTGCCAGCAGCCAGAACTGGTTTCCTAATGAAAAACTGTTTTTT.